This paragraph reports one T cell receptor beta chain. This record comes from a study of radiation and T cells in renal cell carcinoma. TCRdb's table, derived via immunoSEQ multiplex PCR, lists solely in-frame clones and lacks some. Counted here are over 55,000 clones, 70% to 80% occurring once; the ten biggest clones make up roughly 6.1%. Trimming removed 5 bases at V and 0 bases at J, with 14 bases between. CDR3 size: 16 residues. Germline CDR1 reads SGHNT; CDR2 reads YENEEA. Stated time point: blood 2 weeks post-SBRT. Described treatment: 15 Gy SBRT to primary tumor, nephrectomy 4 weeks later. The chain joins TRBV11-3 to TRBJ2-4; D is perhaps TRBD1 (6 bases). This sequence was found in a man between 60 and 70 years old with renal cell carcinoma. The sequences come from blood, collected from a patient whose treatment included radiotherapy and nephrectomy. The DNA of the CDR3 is TGTGCCAGCAGCGATCGGACAGAACTAGCCAAAAACATTCAGTACTTC. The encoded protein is CASSDRTELAKNIQYF.